The 9 T cell receptor beta chains below come from one sample, sequenced in a study of Ad26.COV2.S vaccination and SARS-CoV-2 variants. Sequencing was performed with immunoSEQ multiplex PCR; in TCRdb, only in-frame clones are kept and a portion is missing. The data contain about 280,000 clones, 70% to 90% of them seen just once; the ten biggest clones take up less than 3.5%. The treatment is: over 15 received Ad26.COV2.S at low or high dose, single or two shots; about 5 received placebo; per-sample allocation not given. Vaccine and placebo recipients were sampled on day 63 after the first injection. Sample: peripheral blood, taken in a trial of Ad26.COV2.S vaccine versus placebo. All receptors come from a person between 18 and 65 years old who received the Ad26.COV2.S COVID-19 vaccine or a placebo.

This sequence joins TRBV18 and TRBJ2-5; the match to TRBD2 covers 10 bases. This CDR3 region has 15 residues. Per the germline V gene, CDR1 is KGHSH and CDR2 is LQKENI. The ends lost 5 bases at V and 6 bases at J; junction bases unmatched: 9. CDR3 in amino acids: CASSRLAGVDQTQYF. The CDR3 nucleotides read TGTGCCAGCTCAAGGCTAGCGGGAGTCGATCAGACCCAGTACTTC.

The gene calls are TRBV25-1 and TRBJ1-1; no clear D. Trimming took 0 bases from V and 0 from J, leaving 2 bases between them. Germline V gives CDR1 MGHDK, CDR2 SYGVNS. The CDR3 is 13 residues long. The CDR3 coding sequence is TGTGCCAGCAGTGAATACGTGAACACTGAAGCTTTCTTT. The encoded protein is CASSEYVNTEAFF. Looking up the rest from reference TRBV25-1 and TRBJ1-1 gives the full variable domain: EADIYQTPRYLVIGTGKKITLECSQTMGHDKMYWYQQDPGMELHLIHYSYGVNSTEKGDLSSESTVSRIRTEHFPLTLESARPSHTSQYLCASSEYVNTEAFFGQGTRLTVV.

V and J are TRBV6-5 and TRBJ2-5; 10 bases line up with TRBD2. The V gene end was trimmed by 4 bases and the J gene end by 4 bases; junction bases not matched to a gene: 3. Germline lookup yields CDR1 MNHEY and CDR2 SVGAGI. The CDR3 runs to 14 residues. As DNA, the CDR3 is TGTGCCAGCAGTTTTAGCGGGGGGTCAGAGACCCAGTACTTC. It specifies CASSFSGGSETQYF.

The gene calls are TRBV19 and TRBJ1-1; D might be TRBD1 (6 bases). Per germline, CDR1 LNHDA and CDR2 SQIVND (reference sequence). V dropped 3 bases and J dropped 0 bases, with 14 bases sitting between them. The CDR3 has 16 residues. CDR3 region: CASSIPSGQMNTEAFF. DNA for the CDR3: TGTGCCAGTAGTATCCCATCCGGACAGATGAACACTGAAGCTTTCTTT.

A few counts support this clone. V gene TRBV7-9 combines with J gene TRBJ1-2; D is unclear. Germline V CDR1 and CDR2: SEHNR, FQNEAQ (reference sequence). Trimming removed 5 bases at V and 6 bases at J, with 13 bases between. The CDR3 is 13 residues long. DNA for the CDR3: TGTGCCAGCAGCCCCCGCAGCGGAGATGGCTACACCTTC. This translates into CASSPRSGDGYTF.

This clone came up once. V gene TRBV9 combines with J gene TRBJ2-1, with 12 bases aligning to TRBD1. Germline V gene lookup returns CDR1 SGDLS and CDR2 YYNGEE. The CDR3 has 18 residues. The V segment lost 3 bases and the J segment 4 bases; nucleotides outside the gene matches: 11. The CDR3 here is CASSADRDRGRGYNEQFF. In DNA, the CDR3 is TGTGCCAGCAGCGCGGACCGGGACAGGGGGCGCGGGTACAATGAGCAGTTCTTC. The full variable domain, its missing parts supplied by reference TRBV9 and TRBJ2-1, is DSGVTQTPKHLITATGQRVTLRCSPRSGDLSVYWYQQSLDQGLQFLIQYYNGEERAKGNILERFSAQQFPDLHSELNLSSLELGDSALYFCASSADRDRGRGYNEQFFGPGTRLTVL.

The rearrangement joins TRBV30 to TRBJ2-1; the D gene is possibly TRBD2 (5 bases). Germline V gives CDR1 GTSNPN, CDR2 SVGIG (reference sequence). V was pared by 0 bases and J by 8 bases, with 14 bases between. The CDR3 has 14 amino acids. The DNA for the CDR3 is TGTGCCTGGAGTGTAATCGGACTTAGCCATGAGCAGTTCTTC. It translates to CAWSVIGLSHEQFF. Together with reference TRBV30 and TRBJ2-1, the CDR3 gives the full variable domain: SQTIHQWPATLVQPVGSPLSLECTVEGTSNPNLYWYRQAAGRGLQLLFYSVGIGQISSEVPQNLSASRPQDRQFILSSKKLLLSDSGFYLCAWSVIGLSHEQFFGPGTRLTVL.

The chain employs TRBV5-1 and TRBJ2-2; 8 bases are a match to TRBD2. Germline-derived CDR1 and CDR2 are SGHRS and YFSETQ. V was clipped by 2 bases and J by 5 bases; unmatched bases: 11. This CDR3 has 17 amino acids. The CDR3 DNA follows: TGCGCCAGCAGCTTCCCGCGGGGGGCCCCCTCGACCGGGGAGCTGTTTTTT. It encodes CASSFPRGAPSTGELFF.

The chain combines TRBV10-1 with TRBJ1-5; TRBD1 might be the D (5 bases). CDR3 length: 13 amino acids. V gave up 5 bases and J gave up 6 bases, with 11 bases separating them. The germline gives CDR1 WNHNN, CDR2 SYGVQD (reference sequence). CDR3 region: CASSPGRAQPQHF. CDR3 DNA sequence: TGCGCCAGCAGTCCAGGGAGGGCTCAGCCCCAGCATTTT.